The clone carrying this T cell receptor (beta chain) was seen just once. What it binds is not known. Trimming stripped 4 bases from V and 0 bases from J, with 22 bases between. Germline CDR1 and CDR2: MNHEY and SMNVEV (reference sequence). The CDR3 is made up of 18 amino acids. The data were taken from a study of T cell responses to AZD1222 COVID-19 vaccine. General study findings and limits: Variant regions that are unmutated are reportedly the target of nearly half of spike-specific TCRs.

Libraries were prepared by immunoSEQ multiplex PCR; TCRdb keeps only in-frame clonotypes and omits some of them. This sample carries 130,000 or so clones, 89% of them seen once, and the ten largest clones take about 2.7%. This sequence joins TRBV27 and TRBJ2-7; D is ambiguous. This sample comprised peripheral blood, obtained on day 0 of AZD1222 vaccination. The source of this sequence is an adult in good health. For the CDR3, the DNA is TGTGCCAGCAGTTCCCAAACCCGGACGGTACCTAGCTCCTACGAGCAGTACTTC. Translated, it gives CASSSQTRTVPSSYEQYF.